This T cell receptor (beta chain) originates from a study of Ad26.COV2.S vaccination and SARS-CoV-2 variants. Study at large: As a participant in COV1001, the donor was in the Ad26.COV2.S trial arm.

Germline values: CDR1 SGDLS, CDR2 YYNGEE. V was trimmed by 0 bases and J by 1 base, leaving 11 bases between them. There are 15 residues in the CDR3. Findings and caveats of the study: After vaccination, reports described spike-specific CD8+ and CD4+ T cell responses as showing substantial breadth.

Specified treatment: 15 to 20 received Ad26.COV2.S at low or high dose, single or two shots; roughly five received placebo; per-sample allocation not given. Repertoires come from day 63 after the first vaccine or placebo injection. The repertoire was sequenced with immunoSEQ multiplex PCR; TCRdb's copy has only in-frame clones and lacks some. The sample has about 350,000 clones, around 90% seen once. In regard to this clone: The antigen remains unidentified.

V usage is TRBV9 and J usage is TRBJ2-7; TRBD2 might be the D (6 bases). This clonotype originated in a person between 18 and 60 years old who received the Ad26.COV2.S COVID-19 vaccine or a placebo. This specimen was peripheral blood, taken in a trial of Ad26.COV2.S vaccine versus placebo. CDR3 amino acids: CASSVDSGLSYEQYF. For the CDR3, the DNA is TGTGCCAGCAGCGTAGATAGCGGTCTATCCTACGAGCAGTACTTC.